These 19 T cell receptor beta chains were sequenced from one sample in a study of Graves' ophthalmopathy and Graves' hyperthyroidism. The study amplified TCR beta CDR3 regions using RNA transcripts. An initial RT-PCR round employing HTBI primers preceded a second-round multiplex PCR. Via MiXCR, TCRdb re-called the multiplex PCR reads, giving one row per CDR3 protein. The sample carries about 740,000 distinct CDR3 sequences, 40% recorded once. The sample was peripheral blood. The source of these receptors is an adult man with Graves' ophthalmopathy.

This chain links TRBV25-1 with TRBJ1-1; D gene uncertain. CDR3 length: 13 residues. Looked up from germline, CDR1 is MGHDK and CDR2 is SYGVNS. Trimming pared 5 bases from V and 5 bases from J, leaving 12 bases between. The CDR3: CASSFRQTTEAFF. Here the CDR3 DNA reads TGTGCCAGCAGTTTTCGGCAGACTACTGAAGCTTTCTTT.

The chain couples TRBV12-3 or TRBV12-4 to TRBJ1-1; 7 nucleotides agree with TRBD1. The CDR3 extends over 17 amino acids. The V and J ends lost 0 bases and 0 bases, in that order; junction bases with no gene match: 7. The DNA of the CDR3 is TGTGCCAGCAGTTTAGCCCCGAAGGGGGCGATGAACACTGAAGCTTTCTTT. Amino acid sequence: CASSLAPKGAMNTEAFF.

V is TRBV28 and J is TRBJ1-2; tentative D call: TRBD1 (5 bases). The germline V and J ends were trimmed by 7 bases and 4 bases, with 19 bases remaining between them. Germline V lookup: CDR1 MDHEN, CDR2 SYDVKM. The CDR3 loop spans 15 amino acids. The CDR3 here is CASIPESGRVYGYTF. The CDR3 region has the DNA TGTGCCAGCATCCCCGAGTCAGGCAGGGTCTATGGCTACACCTTC.

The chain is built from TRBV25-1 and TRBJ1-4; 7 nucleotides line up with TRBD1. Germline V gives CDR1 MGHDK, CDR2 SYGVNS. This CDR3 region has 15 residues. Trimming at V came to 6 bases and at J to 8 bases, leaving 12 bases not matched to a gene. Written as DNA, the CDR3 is TGTGCCAGCAGCTTCTCAGGGGGAGGGCACGAAAAACTGTTTTTT. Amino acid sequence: CASSFSGGGHEKLFF.

The CDR3 sequence is CASSPYRAGGMNTEAFF. Here the CDR3 DNA reads TGTGCCAGCAGCCCCTATCGGGCAGGGGGGATGAACACTGAAGCTTTCTTT. This chain connects TRBV7-3 to TRBJ1-1; 7 bases are a match to TRBD1. The CDR3 extends over 17 amino acids. Germline CDR1 SGHTA, CDR2 FQGTGA. J lost 0 bases, V lost 5 bases, and 12 bases had no gene match.

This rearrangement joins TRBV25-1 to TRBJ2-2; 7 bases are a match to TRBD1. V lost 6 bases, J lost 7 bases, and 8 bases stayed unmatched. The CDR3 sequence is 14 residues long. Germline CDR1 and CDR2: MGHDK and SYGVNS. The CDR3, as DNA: TGTGCCAGCAGCCAAGGGACAGCCGACGGGGAGCTGTTTTTT. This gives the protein CASSQGTADGELFF.

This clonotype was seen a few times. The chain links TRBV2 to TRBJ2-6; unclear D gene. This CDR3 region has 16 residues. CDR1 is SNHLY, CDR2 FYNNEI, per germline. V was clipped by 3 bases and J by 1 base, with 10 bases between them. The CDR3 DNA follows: TGTGCCAGCAGTGACATAAGGGTTTCTGGGGCCAACGTCCTGACTTTC. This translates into CASSDIRVSGANVLTF.

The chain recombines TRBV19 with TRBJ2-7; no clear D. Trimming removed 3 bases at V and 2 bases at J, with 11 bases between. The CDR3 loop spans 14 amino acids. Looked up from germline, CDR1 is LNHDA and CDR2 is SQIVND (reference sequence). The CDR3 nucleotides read TGTGCCAGTAGTATTCCTGGCAGAACCTACGAGCAGTACTTC. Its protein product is CASSIPGRTYEQYF.

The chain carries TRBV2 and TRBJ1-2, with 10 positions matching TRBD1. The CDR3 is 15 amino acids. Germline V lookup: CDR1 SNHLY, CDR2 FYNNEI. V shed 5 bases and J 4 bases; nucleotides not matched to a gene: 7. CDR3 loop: CASSSAGQGTYGYTF. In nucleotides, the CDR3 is TGTGCCAGCAGTTCCGCGGGACAGGGGACCTATGGCTACACCTTC.

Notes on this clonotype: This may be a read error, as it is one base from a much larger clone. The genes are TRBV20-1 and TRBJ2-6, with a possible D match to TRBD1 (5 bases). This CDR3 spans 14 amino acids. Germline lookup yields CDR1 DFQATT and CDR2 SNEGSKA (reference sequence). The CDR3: CSATAAPGANDLTF. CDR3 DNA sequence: TGCAGTGCCACCGCTGCTCCTGGGGCCAACGACCTGACTTTC.

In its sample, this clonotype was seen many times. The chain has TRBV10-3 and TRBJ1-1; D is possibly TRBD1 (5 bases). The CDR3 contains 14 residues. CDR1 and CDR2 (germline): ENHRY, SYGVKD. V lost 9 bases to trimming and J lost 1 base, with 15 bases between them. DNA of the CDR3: TGTGCCATAAGATGGGGGGGTGAGAACACTGAAGCTTTCTTT. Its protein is CAIRWGGENTEAFF.

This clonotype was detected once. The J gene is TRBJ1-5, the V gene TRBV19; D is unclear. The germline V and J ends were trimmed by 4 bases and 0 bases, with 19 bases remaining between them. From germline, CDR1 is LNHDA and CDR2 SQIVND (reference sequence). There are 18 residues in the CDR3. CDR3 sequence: CASSTGLSGLNSNQPQHF. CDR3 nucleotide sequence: TGTGCCAGTAGTACCGGACTATCAGGATTAAATAGCAATCAGCCCCAGCATTTT.

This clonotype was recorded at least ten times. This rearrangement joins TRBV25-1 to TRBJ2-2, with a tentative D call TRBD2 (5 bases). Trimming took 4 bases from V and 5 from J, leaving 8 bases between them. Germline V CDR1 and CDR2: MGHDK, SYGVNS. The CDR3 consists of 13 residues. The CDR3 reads CASSVRETGELFF. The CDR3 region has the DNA TGTGCCAGCAGTGTAAGGGAGACCGGGGAGCTGTTTTTT.

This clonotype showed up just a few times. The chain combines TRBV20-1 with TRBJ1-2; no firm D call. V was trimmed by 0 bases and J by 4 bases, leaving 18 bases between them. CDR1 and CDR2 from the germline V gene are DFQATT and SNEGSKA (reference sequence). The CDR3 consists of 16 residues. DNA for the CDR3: TGCAGTGCTAGAGATTTTCAGGTGATAAGGACCTATGGCTACACCTTC. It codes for CSARDFQVIRTYGYTF.

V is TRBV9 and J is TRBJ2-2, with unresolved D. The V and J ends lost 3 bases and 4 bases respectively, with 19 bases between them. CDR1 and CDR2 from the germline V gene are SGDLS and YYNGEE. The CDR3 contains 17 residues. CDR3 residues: CASSAMPGLMSTGELFF. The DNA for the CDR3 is TGTGCCAGCAGCGCAATGCCGGGCCTCATGAGCACCGGGGAGCTGTTTTTT.

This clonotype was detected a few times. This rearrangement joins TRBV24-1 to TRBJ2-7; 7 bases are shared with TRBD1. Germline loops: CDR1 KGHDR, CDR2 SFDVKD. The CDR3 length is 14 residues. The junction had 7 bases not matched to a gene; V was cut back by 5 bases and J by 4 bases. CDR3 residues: CATSAPGQRYEQYF. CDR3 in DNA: TGTGCCACCAGTGCGCCGGGACAGAGATACGAGCAGTACTTC.

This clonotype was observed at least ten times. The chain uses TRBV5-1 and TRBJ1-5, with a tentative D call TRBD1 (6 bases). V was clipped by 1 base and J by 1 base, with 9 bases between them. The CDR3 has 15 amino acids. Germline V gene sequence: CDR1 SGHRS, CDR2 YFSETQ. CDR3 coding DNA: TGCGCCAGCAGCTTGACAGGGAAGAGCAATCAGCCCCAGCATTTT. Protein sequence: CASSLTGKSNQPQHF.

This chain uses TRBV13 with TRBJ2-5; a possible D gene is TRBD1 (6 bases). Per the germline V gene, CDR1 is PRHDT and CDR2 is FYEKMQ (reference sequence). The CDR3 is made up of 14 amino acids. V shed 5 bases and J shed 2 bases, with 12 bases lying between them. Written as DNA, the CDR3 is TGTGCCAGCAGCGTATTTGGACAGCAAGAGACCCAGTACTTC. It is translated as CASSVFGQQETQYF.

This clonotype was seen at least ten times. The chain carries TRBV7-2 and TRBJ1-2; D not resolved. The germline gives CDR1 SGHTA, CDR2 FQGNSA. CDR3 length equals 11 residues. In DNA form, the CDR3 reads TGTGCGACCACCAGGTTCTATGGCTACACCTTC. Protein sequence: CATTRFYGYTF. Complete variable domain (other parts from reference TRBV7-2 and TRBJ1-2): GAGVSQSPSNKVTEKGKDVELRCDPISGHTALYWYRQSLGQGLEFLIYFQGNSAPDKSGLPSDRFSAERTGGSVSTLTIQRTQQEDSAVYLCATTRFYGYTFGSGTRLTVV.